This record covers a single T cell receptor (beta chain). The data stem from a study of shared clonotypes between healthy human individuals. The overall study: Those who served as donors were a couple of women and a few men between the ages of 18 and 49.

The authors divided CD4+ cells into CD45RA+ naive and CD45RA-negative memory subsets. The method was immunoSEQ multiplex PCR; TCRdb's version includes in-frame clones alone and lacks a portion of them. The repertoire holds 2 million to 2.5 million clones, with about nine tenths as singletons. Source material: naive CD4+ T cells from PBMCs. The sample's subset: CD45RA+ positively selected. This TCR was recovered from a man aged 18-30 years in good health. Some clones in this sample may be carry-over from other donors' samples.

For the CDR3, the DNA is TGTGCCTGGAGTGGGGCCTGGGTCAGCTCTGGAAACACCATATATTTT. Translated: CAWSGAWVSSGNTIYF. The gene calls are TRBV30 and TRBJ1-3; D ambiguous. Germline-derived CDR1 and CDR2 are GTSNPN and SVGIG (reference sequence). The V gene lost 1 base and the J gene lost 0 bases, with 13 bases spanning the gap. There are 16 residues in the CDR3.